This TCR beta chain derives from a study of T cells in Graves' hyperthyroidism and ophthalmopathy. Study findings and constraints: Ophthalmopathy was identified by the model a median approximately 6.9 months ahead of onset. Blood also held most thyroid clonotypes expanded beyond 0.001.

In the ophthalmopathy cohort, Clinical Activity Score was at least 3, NOSPECS grade at least 4, and duration under 3 months. Pregnant or lactating patients were excluded, as were those with uncontrolled infection or other autoimmune disease. This CDR3 spans 11 amino acids. Germline V gives CDR1 SQVTM, CDR2 ANQGSEA. V trimming: 8 bases; J trimming: 9 bases; junction bases outside the gene matches: 6. To note about this clonotype: Its antigen is still unknown.

RNA transcripts yielded amplified TCR beta CDR3 regions. The HTBI set primed first-round TCR CDR3 RT-PCR. TCRdb re-analysed the multiplex PCR reads in MiXCR, keeping a single row per CDR3 protein. The sample has hundreds of thousands of distinct CDR3 sequences; roughly 14% are singletons. This TCR came from a woman aged 40 to 55 with Graves' ophthalmopathy. The specimen sequenced was blood. The chain uses TRBV29-1 and TRBJ2-5; 10 nucleotides agree with TRBD1. In nucleotides, the CDR3 is TGCAGCACCTGGACAGGGGGAGCCCAGTACTTC. It yields the protein CSTWTGGAQYF. The whole variable domain, filled in from reference TRBV29-1 and TRBJ2-5, reads SAVISQKPSRDICQRGTSLTIQCQVDSQVTMMFWYRQQPGQSLTLIATANQGSEATYESGFVIDKFPISRPNLTFSTLTVSNMSPEDSSIYLCSTWTGGAQYFGPGTRLLVL.